One sample yielded the 21 T cell receptor beta chains listed below, sequenced in a study of CD8+CD57+ T cells in acquired aplastic anemia. Patients sequenced had flow cytometry evidence of CD8+CD57+ cell expansion. The template for TCR beta VDJ and CDR3 sequence profiling was genomic DNA. TCRdb passed the reads through MiXCR, listing each CDR3 protein once. The sample includes 150,000 to 180,000 distinct CDR3 sequences, 40% to 65% of them seen just once. Sequencing was carried out using sorted CD4+, CD8+, or CD8+CD57+ T cells (not recorded which) from PBMCs. These receptors all stem from a human donor with aplastic anemia.

V and J are TRBV2 and TRBJ2-3; 10 nucleotides match TRBD1. CDR1 SNHLY and CDR2 FYNNEI come from the germline V gene. The length of the CDR3 is 15 residues. V gave up 6 bases and J gave up 1 base; unmatched junction bases: 4. Here the CDR3 DNA reads TGTGCCAGCAGGGGACAGGGGCTAGGCACAGATACGCAGTATTTT. Translated, it gives CASRGQGLGTDTQYF. The full variable domain, in which reference TRBV2 and TRBJ2-3 provide the parts outside the CDR3, is EPEVTQTPSHQVTQMGQEVILRCVPISNHLYFYWYRQILGQKVEFLVSFYNNEISEKSEIFDDQFSVERPDGSNFTLKIRSTKLEDSAMYFCASRGQGLGTDTQYFGPGTRLTVL.

V is TRBV15 and J is TRBJ2-7; D is possibly TRBD1 or TRBD2 (6 bases each). V was trimmed by 3 bases and J by 5 bases, leaving 14 bases between them. CDR3 size: 14 residues. Germline values: CDR1 LNHNV, CDR2 YYDKDF (reference sequence). CDR3 sequence reads: CATSSLRGPNEQYF. CDR3 DNA sequence: TGTGCCACCAGCAGTCTTCGGGGGCCCAACGAGCAGTACTTC.

Comments on this clonotype: The junction differs from germline at one of its ends, possibly a read error. The chain recombines TRBV20-1 with TRBJ2-1, with D perhaps matching TRBD1 or TRBD2 (5 bases each). CDR3 length: 11 amino acids. Per germline, CDR1 DFQATT and CDR2 SNEGSKA (reference sequence). The CDR3, as DNA: TGCAGTGATTTGCCGCAGGGACCCCGAGCCTTC. The encoded protein is CSDLPQGPRAF.

This clonotype was found a few times. This chain joins TRBV29-1 and TRBJ2-5; 11 nucleotides agree with TRBD1. The CDR3 contains 13 residues. Germline trimming cut 4 bases from V and 4 bases from J; bases unmatched to any gene: 2. CDR1 is SQVTM and CDR2 is ANQGSEA in the germline V gene. The CDR3 reads CSVAGTGGETQYF. The CDR3 DNA follows: TGCAGCGTTGCCGGGACAGGGGGAGAGACCCAGTACTTC.

The V gene is TRBV27, the J gene TRBJ2-7; D gene ambiguous. The germline V gene has CDR1 MNHEY and CDR2 SMNVEV (reference sequence). Trimming took 8 bases from V and 1 from J, leaving 18 bases between them. This CDR3 is built from 15 residues. The CDR3 spells CASHGRASDSYEQYF. The CDR3 DNA is TGTGCCAGCCATGGTCGGGCCTCAGATTCCTACGAGCAGTACTTC.

This clonotype has more than one count but fewer than ten. This could be a read error, since a much larger clone is one nucleotide away. V and J are TRBV7-9 and TRBJ2-1; tentative D call: TRBD1 (5 bases). CDR1 SEHNR and CDR2 FQNEAQ come from the germline V gene (reference sequence). CDR3 size: 13 residues. The CDR3 DNA is TGTGCCAGCAGCCAGGCAGGGTACAATGGGCAGTTCTTC. This translates into CASSQAGYNGQFF.

The rearrangement joins TRBV7-9 to TRBJ1-1, with a possible D match to TRBD1 (6 bases). This CDR3 has 14 amino acids. Trimming took 5 bases from V and 2 from J, leaving 12 bases between them. Germline V lookup: CDR1 SEHNR, CDR2 FQNEAQ (reference sequence). The CDR3 region is CASSPTGTNTEAFF. The DNA of the CDR3 is TGTGCCAGCAGCCCAACAGGGACCAACACTGAAGCTTTCTTT. Supplemented by reference TRBV7-9 and TRBJ1-1, the full variable domain reads DTGVSQNPRHKITKRGQNVTFRCDPISEHNRLYWYRQTLGQGPEFLTYFQNEAQLEKSRLLSDRFSAERPKGSFSTLEIQRTEQGDSAMYLCASSPTGTNTEAFFGQGTRLTVV.

The chain uses TRBV19 and TRBJ2-3, with a possible D match to TRBD1 (6 bases). Germline lookup yields CDR1 LNHDA and CDR2 SQIVND (reference sequence). The ends were cut back, 3 bases at V and 1 base at J, with 11 bases in the middle. The CDR3 is 15 residues long. The CDR3 nucleotides read TGTGCCAGTAGTATGGGACGACAGGGCACAGATACGCAGTATTTT. Its translation is CASSMGRQGTDTQYF.

This clonotype was picked up many times. V and J are TRBV7-8 and TRBJ2-1; D possibly matches TRBD1 or TRBD2 (5 bases each). CDR3 length: 14 amino acids. V shed 4 bases and J shed 8 bases, with 15 bases lying between them. Germline loops: CDR1 SGHVS, CDR2 FQNEAQ. The CDR3 loop reads CASSWTRGKDEQFF. The CDR3 DNA reads as TGTGCCAGCAGCTGGACGAGGGGTAAAGATGAGCAGTTCTTC. The variable domain in full, completed from reference TRBV7-8 and TRBJ2-1, reads GAGVSQSPRYKVAKRGQDVALRCDPISGHVSLFWYQQALGQGPEFLTYFQNEAQLDKSGLPSDRFFAERPEGSVSTLKIQRTQQEDSAVYLCASSWTRGKDEQFFGPGTRLTVL.

This clonotype appeared many times. The chain joins TRBV6-4 to TRBJ1-2; no firm D call. V was shortened by 0 bases and J by 8 bases, with 13 bases between the two germline ends. The CDR3 contains 14 residues. Germline values: CDR1 MRHNA, CDR2 SNTAGT. For the CDR3, the DNA is TGTGCCAGCAGTGACTCGCTGAGGACTGGAGGCTACACCTTC. This gives the protein CASSDSLRTGGYTF.

The chain is built from TRBV20-1 and TRBJ2-7; D is undetermined. Germline CDR1 is DFQATT and CDR2 is SNEGSKA (reference sequence). V was shortened by 6 bases and J by 2 bases, with 14 bases between the two germline ends. The CDR3 runs to 13 residues. The CDR3 DNA reads TGCAGTGCGAGCAGGCCCGAAGCCTACGAGCAGTACTTC. It yields the protein CSASRPEAYEQYF.

The chain combines TRBV4-2 with TRBJ1-5; 7 positions match TRBD1. With 1 base clipped from V and 5 bases from J, the junction kept 5 bases outside the gene matches. Per the germline V gene, CDR1 is LGHNA and CDR2 is YNFKEQ. There are 15 residues in the CDR3. The CDR3 region has the DNA TGTGCCAGCAGCCAAGCGGACAGGACCGATCAGCCCCAGCATTTT. This translates into CASSQADRTDQPQHF.

The chain couples TRBV10-3 to TRBJ2-6, with TRBD1 as a possible D gene (5 bases). Germline-derived CDR1 and CDR2 are ENHRY and SYGVKD. The CDR3 is 16 residues long. Deletions cut 4 bases from V and 2 bases from J, with 12 bases between. DNA of the CDR3: TGTGCCATCAGTGCTCAGGGCGGCCCTGGGGCCAACGTCCTGACTTTC. Translating gives CAISAQGGPGANVLTF.

This clonotype was detected ten times or more. An end of the junction differs from the germline gene, which may be a read error. The rearrangement links TRBV6-5 to TRBJ1-1, with D hard to call. CDR3 length equals 11 residues. The germline V gene has CDR1 MNHEY and CDR2 SVGAGI. DNA for the CDR3: TGTGCCAGCAGGACGAACGCTGAAGCTTTCTTT. This codes for CASRTNAEAFF.

The rearrangement joins TRBV7-9 to TRBJ1-1, with D unresolved. The V end was cut by 5 bases, the J end by 9 bases, with 19 bases between. Germline V lookup: CDR1 SEHNR, CDR2 FQNEAQ (reference sequence). The length of the CDR3 is 14 residues. The DNA for the CDR3 is TGTGCCAGCAGCGTTGAGAAGGCTTATGGGAAAGCTTTCTTT. Encoded protein: CASSVEKAYGKAFF.

The gene calls are TRBV7-9 and TRBJ2-7, with D perhaps matching TRBD1 (5 bases). V was cut by 5 bases and J by 2 bases, with 13 bases left in between. This CDR3 is 14 amino acids long. Germline CDR1 SEHNR, CDR2 FQNEAQ (reference sequence). Here the CDR3 reads CASSPPSTAYEQYF. DNA of the CDR3: TGTGCCAGCAGCCCTCCCTCGACAGCCTACGAGCAGTACTTC. The variable domain in full, completed from reference TRBV7-9 and TRBJ2-7, reads DTGVSQNPRHKITKRGQNVTFRCDPISEHNRLYWYRQTLGQGPEFLTYFQNEAQLEKSRLLSDRFSAERPKGSFSTLEIQRTEQGDSAMYLCASSPPSTAYEQYFGPGTRLTVT.

The V gene is TRBV15, the J gene TRBJ1-6, with 7 bases aligning to TRBD1. Germline loops: CDR1 LNHNV, CDR2 YYDKDF (reference sequence). CDR3 length equals 14 residues. Losses at the gene ends were 9 bases for V and 5 bases for J; bases not matched to a gene: 7. The CDR3 loop reads CATARQGHNSPLHF. CDR3 coding DNA: TGTGCCACAGCCAGACAGGGACATAATTCACCCCTCCACTTT.

This clonotype has at least ten counts. The chain carries TRBV2 and TRBJ2-2; 14 nucleotides agree with TRBD2. V gave up 6 bases and J gave up 6 bases; unmatched junction bases: 6. CDR1 and CDR2 from the germline V gene are SNHLY and FYNNEI. The CDR3 sequence is 16 residues long. CDR3 in DNA: TGTGCCAGCAGCGACCCGGGACTAGCGGGGGCCGGGGAGCTGTTTTTT. It translates to CASSDPGLAGAGELFF. The whole variable domain, remainder taken from reference TRBV2 and TRBJ2-2, is EPEVTQTPSHQVTQMGQEVILRCVPISNHLYFYWYRQILGQKVEFLVSFYNNEISEKSEIFDDQFSVERPDGSNFTLKIRSTKLEDSAMYFCASSDPGLAGAGELFFGEGSRLTVL.

This chain joins TRBV5-4 and TRBJ2-7, with TRBD1 matching over 8 bases. The V and J ends lost 5 bases and 5 bases, in that order; junction bases with no gene match: 9. Germline CDR1 SGHNT, CDR2 YYREEE (reference sequence). This CDR3 has 14 amino acids. CDR3 amino acids: CASSRQGASDEQYF. DNA of the CDR3: TGTGCCAGCAGTCGTCAGGGGGCGTCGGACGAGCAGTACTTC.

This clonotype has a count of ten or more. The chain couples TRBV3-1 to TRBJ2-2; D is unresolved. The V and J ends lost 5 bases and 0 bases respectively, with 10 bases between them. The CDR3 totals 15 residues. Germline CDR1 LGHDT, CDR2 YNNKEL (reference sequence). CDR3 sequence: CASSSTDPNTGELFF. CDR3 DNA sequence: TGTGCCAGCAGCTCGACTGACCCGAACACCGGGGAGCTGTTTTTT.

The J gene is TRBJ2-3, the V gene TRBV7-8, with TRBD2 matching over 9 bases. V trimming: 1 base; J trimming: 11 bases; junction bases outside the gene matches: 10. This CDR3 spans 15 amino acids. The V gene's germline CDR1 is SGHVS and CDR2 FQNEAQ. The CDR3 nucleotides are TGTGCCAGCAGCTTAGGCGGGGGGGCCTACAATGAGCAGTATTTT. Encoded protein: CASSLGGGAYNEQYF.